The 17 T cell receptor beta chains below all came from one sample that was sequenced in a study of T-cell memory formation after mild COVID-19 (dated by TCRdb to the early 2020s). The library was obtained by 5' RACE. The run used an Illumina NovaSeq 6000. TCRdb passed the public sequencing reads through fastp at Q25 and MiXCR, retaining productive beta sequences. Every entry covers one CDR3 protein and lists the most common genes and DNA from its rows. The sample table lists fewer than 140,000 distinct CDR3 sequences, around 15% of them with a count of one. Of the sample, approximately 28% falls within the top ten clones. The sequencing sample was made of PBMCs or a T cell subset sorted from them (not recorded which). The receptor source for this set is an adult woman who had mild COVID-19 (a few samples of this study predate the infection). The sample titles of this study are shuffled in the database, so cell type and time point are left out; the donor was told from shared clones.

The sample holds a few counts of this clonotype. The chain joins TRBV4-1 to TRBJ1-1, with 8 positions matching TRBD1. Germline V gene lookup returns CDR1 MGHRA and CDR2 YSYEKL. J gave up 6 bases and V 0 bases, and 6 bases lay outside the gene matches. The CDR3 loop spans 15 amino acids. CDR3 residues: CASSQESRGLAEAFF. In DNA form, the CDR3 reads TGCGCCAGCAGCCAAGAGAGCAGGGGGCTAGCTGAAGCTTTCTTT.

This clonotype was seen a handful of times. The genes are TRBV29-1 and TRBJ2-1; D may be TRBD2 (6 bases). CDR3 length equals 12 residues. The germline V and J ends were trimmed by 4 bases and 7 bases, with 11 bases remaining between them. CDR1 and CDR2 from the germline V gene are SQVTM and ANQGSEA. The CDR3 DNA reads as TGCAGCGTTGCCGGGGGAGAGAATGAGCAGTTCTTC. Encoded protein: CSVAGGENEQFF.

The chain links TRBV11-2 to TRBJ2-6, with 8 bases identical to TRBD1. The germline V gene has CDR1 SGHAT and CDR2 FQNNGV. The CDR3 loop spans 17 amino acids. With V trimmed by 1 base and J by 1 base, 3 bases remained unmatched. The CDR3 region has the DNA TGTGCCAGCAGCTTAGGACAGGGGATGTCTGGGGCCAACGTCCTGACTTTC. As protein: CASSLGQGMSGANVLTF.

In this sample, this clonotype turned up a few times. The V call is TRBV4-2, the J call TRBJ2-2, with D perhaps matching TRBD2 (6 bases). Germline CDR1 LGHNA, CDR2 YNFKEQ. V was shortened by 4 bases and J by 7 bases, with 10 bases between the two germline ends. The CDR3 loop spans 13 amino acids. The CDR3 here is CASSRRVDGELFF. The CDR3 DNA reads TGTGCCAGCAGCCGGAGGGTGGACGGGGAGCTGTTTTTT.

This clonotype was recorded many times. The CDR3 coding sequence is TGCGCCAGCAGCCAAGAGGGAGGGGTCCGCACTGAAGCTTTCTTT. Its protein is CASSQEGGVRTEAFF. V is TRBV4-1 and J is TRBJ1-1; D is perhaps TRBD1 (5 bases). In germline, CDR1 is MGHRA, CDR2 YSYEKL. This CDR3 is built from 15 residues. V lost 0 bases, J lost 4 bases, and 12 bases lay in between.

The gene calls are TRBV3-1 and TRBJ1-2; no reliable D call. CDR1 LGHDT and CDR2 YNNKEL come from the germline V gene (reference sequence). Between the trimmed V and J ends, which lost 0 bases and 0 bases, there was a span of 5 bases. This CDR3 comprises 14 residues. The CDR3 loop is CASSQEAANYGYTF. The CDR3 DNA follows: TGTGCCAGCAGCCAAGAGGCTGCTAACTATGGCTACACCTTC.

The genes are TRBV29-1 and TRBJ1-1; possibly TRBD1 for D (6 bases). Trimming left V 6 bases short and J 11 bases short, with 16 bases between. The CDR3 spans 11 residues. CDR1 is SQVTM and CDR2 is ANQGSEA in the germline V gene. DNA of the CDR3: TGCAGCGTCCAAGAGGGGGGGGTCGCTTTCTTT. It yields the protein CSVQEGGVAFF.

The table lists this clonotype with many counts. The genes are TRBV20-1 and TRBJ1-5, with 9 bases fitting TRBD1. This CDR3 region has 14 residues. Per germline, CDR1 DFQATT and CDR2 SNEGSKA (reference sequence). V was pared by 6 bases and J by 5 bases, with 8 bases of the junction left unmatched. The CDR3 spells CSADGTGSDQPQHF. The DNA for the CDR3 is TGCAGTGCCGATGGGACAGGGTCGGATCAGCCCCAGCATTTT.

The V call is TRBV7-6, the J call TRBJ2-7; D is possibly TRBD2 (5 bases). Germline lookup yields CDR1 SGHVS and CDR2 FNYEAQ. Trimming stripped 2 bases from V and 0 bases from J, with 8 bases between. The CDR3 has 14 residues. The CDR3 DNA is TGTGCCAGCAGCTTATTTGAGGGCTCCTACGAGCAGTACTTC. Protein product: CASSLFEGSYEQYF.

This sequence joins TRBV5-1 and TRBJ2-7; D is unclear. Germline lookup yields CDR1 SGHRS and CDR2 YFSETQ. Between the trimmed V and J ends, which lost 0 bases and 3 bases, there was a span of 13 bases. The CDR3 length is 15 residues. The CDR3 protein is CASSLAEGIRYEQYF. The CDR3 coding sequence is TGCGCCAGCAGCTTGGCCGAAGGGATTCGCTACGAGCAGTACTTC.

In its sample, this clonotype was seen a few times. This chain uses TRBV5-1 with TRBJ2-1; 8 nucleotides match TRBD2. CDR1 and CDR2 (germline): SGHRS, YFSETQ. The CDR3 is 15 amino acids. The V gene end was trimmed by 1 base and the J gene end by 4 bases; junction bases not matched to a gene: 4. The CDR3 nucleotides read TGCGCCAGCAGCTTGTCCGGGGGGGTTTACAATGAGCAGTTCTTC. Its translation is CASSLSGGVYNEQFF.

This clonotype was seen more than once but under ten times. This rearrangement joins TRBV12-3 or TRBV12-4 to TRBJ2-1; D not resolved. V was pared by 3 bases and J by 7 bases, with 13 bases between. The CDR3 has 14 amino acids. The CDR3 DNA is TGTGCCAGCAGTTTCTACTCCCTCTTTAATGAGCAGTTCTTC. This sequence encodes CASSFYSLFNEQFF.

This clonotype has more than one count but fewer than ten. The chain couples TRBV9 to TRBJ2-3; 9 bases align to TRBD2. The CDR3 sequence is 16 residues long. Germline V gene data show CDR1 as SGDLS and CDR2 as YYNGEE. The V gene end was trimmed by 3 bases and the J gene end by 4 bases; junction bases not matched to a gene: 9. CDR3 DNA sequence: TGTGCCAGCAGCGGGGGAGGTAGCGGGAGATCAGATACGCAGTATTTT. It is translated as CASSGGGSGRSDTQYF.

The rearrangement joins TRBV18 to TRBJ2-7; 7 bases fit TRBD2. Germline V CDR1 and CDR2: KGHSH, LQKENI. The V and J ends lost 4 bases and 5 bases, in that order; junction bases with no gene match: 2. The CDR3 is made up of 12 amino acids. CDR3 residues: CASSQGGNEQYF. Here the CDR3 DNA reads TGTGCCAGCTCACAGGGAGGGAACGAGCAGTACTTC.

This clonotype has just a few counts. This chain links TRBV27 with TRBJ1-2, with D unresolved. The V gene lost 3 bases and the J gene lost 0 bases, with 5 bases spanning the gap. Germline-derived CDR1 and CDR2 are MNHEY and SMNVEV (reference sequence). The CDR3 sequence is 13 residues long. The CDR3 region has the DNA TGTGCCAGCAGTTTTGGCCCTAACTATGGCTACACCTTC. Its translation is CASSFGPNYGYTF.

This clonotype has a handful of counts. The gene calls are TRBV12-3 or TRBV12-4 and TRBJ2-7, with a possible D match to TRBD2 (6 bases). V shed 3 bases and J shed 7 bases, with 13 bases lying between them. The CDR3 has 13 amino acids. The CDR3 DNA is TGTGCCAGCAGTTTCGGAGGAGGGAGAGAGCAGTACTTC. It codes for CASSFGGGREQYF.

J is TRBJ1-1 and V is TRBV20-1, with a tentative D call TRBD1 (5 bases). Trimming removed 4 bases from V and 0 bases from J, with 12 bases in between. Germline V gene sequence: CDR1 DFQATT, CDR2 SNEGSKA (reference sequence). The length of the CDR3 is 14 residues. CDR3 sequence reads: CSAKSADMNTEAFF. DNA for the CDR3: TGCAGTGCTAAATCCGCGGACATGAACACTGAAGCTTTCTTT.